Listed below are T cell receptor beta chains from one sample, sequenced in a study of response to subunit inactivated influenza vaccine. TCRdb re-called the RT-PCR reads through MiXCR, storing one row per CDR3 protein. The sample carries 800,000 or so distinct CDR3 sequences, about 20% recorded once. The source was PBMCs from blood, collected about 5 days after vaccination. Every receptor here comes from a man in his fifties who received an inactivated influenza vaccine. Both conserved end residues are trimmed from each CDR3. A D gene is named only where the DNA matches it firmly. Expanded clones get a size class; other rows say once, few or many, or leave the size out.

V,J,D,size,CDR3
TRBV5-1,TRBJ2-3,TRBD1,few,ASSDPTGPDTQY
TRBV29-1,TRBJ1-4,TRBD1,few,SVFRQGANEKLF
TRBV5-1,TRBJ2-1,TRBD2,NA,ASSLRRGGGEQF
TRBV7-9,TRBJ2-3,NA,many,ASSLGGASTDTQY
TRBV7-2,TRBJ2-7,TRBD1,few,ASSLRDSHYEQY
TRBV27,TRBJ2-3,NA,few,ASSPPGSPTPPDTQY
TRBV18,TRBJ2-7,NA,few,ASSPKRGSEQY
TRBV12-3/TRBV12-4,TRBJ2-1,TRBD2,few,ASSPTIGGAYNEQF
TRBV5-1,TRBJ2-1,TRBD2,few,ASSWLAGNLNEQF
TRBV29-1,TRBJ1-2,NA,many,SVEDIPRRVSNYGYT
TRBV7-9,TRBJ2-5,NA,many,ASSLDRGQETQY
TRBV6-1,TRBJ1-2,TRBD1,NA,ASSEAYFRTGDGYT
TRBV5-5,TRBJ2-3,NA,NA,ASSLGPQSTDTQY
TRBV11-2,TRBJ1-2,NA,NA,ASSSGGPSGWNYGYT
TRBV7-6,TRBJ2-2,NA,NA,ASSPQGGRSGELF
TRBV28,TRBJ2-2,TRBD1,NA,ASKTDRDRNGELF
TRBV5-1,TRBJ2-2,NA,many,ASSLADRRGGELF
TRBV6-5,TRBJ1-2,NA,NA,ASSYGRERYGYT
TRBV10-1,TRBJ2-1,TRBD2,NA,ASSLELAGGDNEQF
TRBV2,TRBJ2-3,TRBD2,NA,ASSDGLAGGPKQY
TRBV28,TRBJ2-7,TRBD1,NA,ASATTGVRGYEQY
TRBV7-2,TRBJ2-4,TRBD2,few,ASSSTSVSKNIQY
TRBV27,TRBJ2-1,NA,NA,ASSPPMAGNSYNEQF
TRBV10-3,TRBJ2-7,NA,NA,AIMTHSGPTASEQY
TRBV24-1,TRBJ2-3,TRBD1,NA,ATSDWDREGTDTQY
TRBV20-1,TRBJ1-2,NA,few,SASGKRSHYGYT
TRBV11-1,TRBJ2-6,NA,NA,ASSLLRALFPGANVLT
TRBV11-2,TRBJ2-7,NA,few,ASSFKSGDSSY
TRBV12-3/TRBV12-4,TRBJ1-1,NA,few,ASSLLGDSEAF
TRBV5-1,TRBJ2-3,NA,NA,ASSFRAPTDTQY
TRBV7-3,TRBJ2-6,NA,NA,ATATISSSGANVLT
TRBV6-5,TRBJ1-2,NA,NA,ASSYRGISYT
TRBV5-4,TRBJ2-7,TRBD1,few,ASSLPGQGPYEQY
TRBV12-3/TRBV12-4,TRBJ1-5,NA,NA,ASSFGGFGQPQH
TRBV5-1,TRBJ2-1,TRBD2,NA,ASSLVAGGPNNEQF
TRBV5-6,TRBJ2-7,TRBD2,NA,ASSRTRRDEQY
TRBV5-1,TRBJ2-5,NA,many,ASSLGQIQETQY
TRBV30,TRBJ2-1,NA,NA,AWSPRNEQF
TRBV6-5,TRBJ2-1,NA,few,ASSYSGQRGGEQF
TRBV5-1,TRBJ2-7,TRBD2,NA,ASSLDSGRLSYEQY
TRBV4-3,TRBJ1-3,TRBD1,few,ASSPGGQGSGNTIY
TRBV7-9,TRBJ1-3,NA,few,ASSLDPGTAGNTIY
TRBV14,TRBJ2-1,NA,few,ASSQTGVSYNEQF
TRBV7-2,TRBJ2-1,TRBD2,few,ASSLNAGGTYNEQF
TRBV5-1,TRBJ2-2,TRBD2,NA,ASSQLAGEVIGELF
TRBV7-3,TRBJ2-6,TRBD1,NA,ASSPGDRAFLFQGANVLT